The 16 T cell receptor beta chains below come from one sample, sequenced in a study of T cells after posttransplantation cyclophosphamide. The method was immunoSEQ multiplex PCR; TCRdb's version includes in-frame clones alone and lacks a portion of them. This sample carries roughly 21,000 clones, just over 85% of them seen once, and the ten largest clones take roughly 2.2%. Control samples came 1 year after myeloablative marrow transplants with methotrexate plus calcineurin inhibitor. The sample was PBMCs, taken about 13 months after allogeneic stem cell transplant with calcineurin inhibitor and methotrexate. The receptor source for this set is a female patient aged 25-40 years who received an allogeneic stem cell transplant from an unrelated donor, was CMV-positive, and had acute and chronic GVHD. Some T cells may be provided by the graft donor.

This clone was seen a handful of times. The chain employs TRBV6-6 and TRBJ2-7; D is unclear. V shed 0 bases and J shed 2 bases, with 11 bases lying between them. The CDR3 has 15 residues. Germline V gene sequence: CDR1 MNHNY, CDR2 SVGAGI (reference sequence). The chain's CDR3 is CASSYSGESTYEQYF. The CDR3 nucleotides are TGTGCCAGCAGTTACTCCGGAGAGAGCACCTACGAGCAGTACTTC.

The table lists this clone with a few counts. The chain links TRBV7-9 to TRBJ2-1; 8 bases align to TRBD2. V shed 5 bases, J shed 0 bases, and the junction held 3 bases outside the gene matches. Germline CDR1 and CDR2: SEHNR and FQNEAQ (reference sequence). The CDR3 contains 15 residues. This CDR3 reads CASSPGGYSYNEQFF. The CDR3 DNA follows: TGTGCCAGCAGCCCGGGGGGGTACTCCTACAATGAGCAGTTCTTC.

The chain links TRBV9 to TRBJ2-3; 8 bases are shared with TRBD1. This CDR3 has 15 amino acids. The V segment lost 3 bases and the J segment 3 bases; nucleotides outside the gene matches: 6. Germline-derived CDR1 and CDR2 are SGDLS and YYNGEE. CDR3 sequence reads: CASSGQGLSTDTQYF. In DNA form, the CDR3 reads TGTGCCAGCAGCGGACAGGGGCTGAGTACAGATACGCAGTATTTT. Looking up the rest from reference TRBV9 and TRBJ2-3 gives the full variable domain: DSGVTQTPKHLITATGQRVTLRCSPRSGDLSVYWYQQSLDQGLQFLIQYYNGEERAKGNILERFSAQQFPDLHSELNLSSLELGDSALYFCASSGQGLSTDTQYFGPGTRLTVL.

CDR3 bases: TGTGCCAGCAGCCCCGGGGGGACAGGGGCTGAAAAACTGTTTTTT. It translates to CASSPGGTGAEKLFF. The chain joins TRBV7-9 to TRBJ1-4; TRBD1 matches 10 bases. With V trimmed by 5 bases and J by 7 bases, 7 bases remained unmatched. The CDR3 spans 15 residues. CDR1 SEHNR and CDR2 FQNEAQ come from the germline V gene (reference sequence).

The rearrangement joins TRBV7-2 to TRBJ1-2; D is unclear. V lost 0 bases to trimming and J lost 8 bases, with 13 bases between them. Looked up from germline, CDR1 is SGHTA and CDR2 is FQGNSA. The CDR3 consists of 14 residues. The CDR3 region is CASSLAPVVGGYTF. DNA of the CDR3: TGTGCCAGCAGCTTAGCGCCGGTGGTCGGGGGCTACACCTTC.

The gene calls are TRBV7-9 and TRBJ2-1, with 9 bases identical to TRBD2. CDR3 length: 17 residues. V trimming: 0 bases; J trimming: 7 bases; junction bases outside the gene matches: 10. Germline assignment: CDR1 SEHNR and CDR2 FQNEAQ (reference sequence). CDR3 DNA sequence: TGTGCCAGCAGCTTAGCGCTGCGGGGGGGATTTACTAATGAGCAGTTCTTC. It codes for CASSLALRGGFTNEQFF.

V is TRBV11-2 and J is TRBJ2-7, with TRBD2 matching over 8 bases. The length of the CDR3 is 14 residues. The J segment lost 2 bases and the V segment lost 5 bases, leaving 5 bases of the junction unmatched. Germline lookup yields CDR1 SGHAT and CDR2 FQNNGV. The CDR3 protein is CASSPRGAAYEQYF. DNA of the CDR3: TGTGCCAGCAGCCCGCGGGGGGCCGCCTACGAGCAGTACTTC.

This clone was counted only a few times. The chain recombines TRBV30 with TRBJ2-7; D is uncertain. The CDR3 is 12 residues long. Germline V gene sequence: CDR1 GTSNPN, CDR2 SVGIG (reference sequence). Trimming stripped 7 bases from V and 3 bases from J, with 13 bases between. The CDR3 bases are TGTGCCTCAAGAAACCTAGGCTACGAGCAGTACTTC. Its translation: CASRNLGYEQYF.

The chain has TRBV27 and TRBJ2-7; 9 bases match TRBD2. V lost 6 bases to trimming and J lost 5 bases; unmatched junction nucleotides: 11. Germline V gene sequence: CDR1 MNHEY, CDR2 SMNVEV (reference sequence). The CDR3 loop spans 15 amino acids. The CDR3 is CASRDLSGSTDEQYF. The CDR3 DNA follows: TGTGCCAGCAGGGACCTTAGCGGGAGTACAGACGAGCAGTACTTC.

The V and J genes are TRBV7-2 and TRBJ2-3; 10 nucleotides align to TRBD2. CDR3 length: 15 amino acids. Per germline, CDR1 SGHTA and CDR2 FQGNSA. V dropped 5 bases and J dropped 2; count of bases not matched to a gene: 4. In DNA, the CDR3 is TGTGCCAGCAGCCTCGGACTAGCGGACACAGATACGCAGTATTTT. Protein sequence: CASSLGLADTDTQYF.

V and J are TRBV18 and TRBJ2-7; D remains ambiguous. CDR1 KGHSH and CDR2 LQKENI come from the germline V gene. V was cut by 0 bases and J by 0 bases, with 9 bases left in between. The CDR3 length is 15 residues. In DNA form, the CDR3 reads TGTGCCAGCTCACCACCTAGCCAAAGCTCCTACGAGCAGTACTTC. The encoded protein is CASSPPSQSSYEQYF.

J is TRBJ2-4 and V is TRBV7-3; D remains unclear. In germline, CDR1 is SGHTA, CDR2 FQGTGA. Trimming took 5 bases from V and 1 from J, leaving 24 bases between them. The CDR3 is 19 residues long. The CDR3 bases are TGTGCCAGCAGCCGGGTGGTCGAATCCCGATCGGAGGCCAAAAACATTCAGTACTTC. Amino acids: CASSRVVESRSEAKNIQYF.

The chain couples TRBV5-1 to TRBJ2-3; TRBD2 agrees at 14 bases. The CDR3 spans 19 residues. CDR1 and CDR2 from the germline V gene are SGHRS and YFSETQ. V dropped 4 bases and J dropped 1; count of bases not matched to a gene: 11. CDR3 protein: CASSGSPGLAGVGTDTQYF. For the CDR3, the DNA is TGCGCCAGCAGCGGATCACCGGGACTAGCGGGGGTGGGCACAGATACGCAGTATTTT.

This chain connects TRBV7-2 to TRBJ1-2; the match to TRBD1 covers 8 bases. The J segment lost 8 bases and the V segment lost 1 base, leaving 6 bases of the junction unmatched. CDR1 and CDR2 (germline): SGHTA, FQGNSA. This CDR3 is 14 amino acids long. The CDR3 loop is CASSLVTTGGGYTF. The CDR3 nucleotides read TGTGCCAGCAGCTTAGTGACTACAGGGGGGGGCTACACCTTC.

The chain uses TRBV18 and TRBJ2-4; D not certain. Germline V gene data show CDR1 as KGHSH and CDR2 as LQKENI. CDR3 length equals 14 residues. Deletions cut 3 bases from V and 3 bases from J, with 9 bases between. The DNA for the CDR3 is TGTGCCAGCTCACCCGCGGCCAGCAAAAACATTCAGTACTTC. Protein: CASSPAASKNIQYF.

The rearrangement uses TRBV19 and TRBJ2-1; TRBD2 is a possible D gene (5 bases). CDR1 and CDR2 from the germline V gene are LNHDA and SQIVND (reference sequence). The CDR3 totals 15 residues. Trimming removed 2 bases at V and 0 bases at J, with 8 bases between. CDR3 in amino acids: CASSISGVSYNEQFF. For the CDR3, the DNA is TGTGCCAGTAGTATAAGCGGCGTCTCCTACAATGAGCAGTTCTTC.